This is a list of T cell receptor beta chains from one sample in a study of T cells in localized non-small cell lung cancer. The assay was immunoSEQ multiplex PCR, and TCRdb's table has in-frame clones only and misses some. Of thousands of clones listed, 25% to 30% are singletons. The material was lung tumor tissue, obtained before any cancer treatment. Every receptor here comes from a man aged 18 to 49 with stage I lung adenocarcinoma. CDR3s include the opening cysteine and the closing phenylalanine or tryptophan. A D gene is named only where the DNA matches it firmly. A clone size is listed for some rows: how often the clone was seen (once, few, many), or a class if it is expanded.

D | J | size | V | DNA | CDR3
. | TRBJ1-2 | . | TRBV6-8 | TGTGCCAGCAGTTACTCGGTGGGAGGCTATGGCTACACCTTC | CASSYSVGGYGYTF
. | TRBJ1-5 | medium-sized | TRBV9 | TGTGCCAGCAGTGTGGAGTTGGGCAATCAGCCCCAGCATTTT | CASSVELGNQPQHF
TRBD1 | TRBJ2-1 | few | TRBV11-3 | TGTGCCAGCAGCCTAAGACAGGGTTCCTACAATGAGCAGTTCTTC | CASSLRQGSYNEQFF
. | TRBJ2-7 | few | TRBV6-8 | TGTGCCAGCAGTCGCCCGGACGGTGCAGGCCACGAGCAGTACTTC | CASSRPDGAGHEQYF
TRBD1 | TRBJ1-2 | few | TRBV27 | TGTGCCAGCAGTCCGGGACAGGGGCAAGGTGGCTACACCTTC | CASSPGQGQGGYTF
TRBD2 | TRBJ2-7 | large | TRBV9 | TGTGCCAGCCAGCCCGGACTAGCGGAGTACGAGCAGTACTTC | CASQPGLAEYEQYF
TRBD1 | TRBJ1-5 | once | TRBV19 | TGTGCCAGTAGTCCCTATCTCGACAGGGGTGTGGCTCAGCCCCAGCATTTT | CASSPYLDRGVAQPQHF
. | TRBJ1-1 | few | TRBV18 | TGTGCCAGCTCACCAGCAACAGGTGAAGCTTTCTTT | CASSPATGEAFF
TRBD2 | TRBJ2-1 | . | TRBV28 | TGTGCCAGCAGTTTTGGAGCGGGGTCCTATGAGCAGTTCTTC | CASSFGAGSYEQFF
TRBD1 | TRBJ1-4 | . | TRBV30 | TGTGCCTGGGAAGCTCTTGGACAGGGGGAAGGAAAACTGTTTTTT | CAWEALGQGEGKLFF
TRBD1 | TRBJ1-5 | . | TRBV30 | TGTGCCTCGGGACAGGGATACAATCAGCCCCAGCATTTT | CASGQGYNQPQHF
. | TRBJ2-3 | few | TRBV19 | TGTGCCAGTAGTCTGGGGGGCACAGATACGCAGTATTTT | CASSLGGTDTQYF